This is a list of T cell receptor beta chains from one sample in a study of control samples from healthy donors and cancer patients. Measured with immunoSEQ multiplex PCR; TCRdb has only the in-frame clones, and not every one. The sample includes 120,000 to 150,000 clones, around nine tenths of them seen just once. Specimen: blood. Source of these receptors: a man under 40 in good health. Each CDR3 is given with its conserved first and last residue. D genes are given only for firm matches. Size is stated for part of the rows, as once, few or many counts, or as a class when the clone is expanded.

size	D	V	J	DNA	CDR3
once	-	TRBV30	TRBJ2-7	TGTGCCTGGAGTATGGATTCCTACGAGCAGTACTTC	CAWSMDSYEQYF
-	TRBD1	TRBV28	TRBJ1-1	TGTGCCAGCAGTTTATTGGCTTTGGGACAGGGTTTGAGGGGGACTGAAGCTTTCTTT	CASSLLALGQGLRGTEAFF
-	TRBD2	TRBV27	TRBJ2-1	TGTGCCAGCAGTTTATGGACTAGCGGGAAAGAGCAGTTCTTC	CASSLWTSGKEQFF
-	-	TRBV28	TRBJ2-4	TGTGCCAGGAGGCCAGACCGTCACCCGTTAGCCAAAAACATTCAGTACTTC	CARRPDRHPLAKNIQYF
once	-	TRBV5-6	TRBJ2-3	TGTGCCAGCAGCCTGGGGTGGGGTGGCGGATCACCAGATACGCAGTATTTT	CASSLGWGGGSPDTQYF
-	-	TRBV6-2/TRBV6-3	TRBJ2-3	TGTGCCAGCACCCCCCTGGGGGTCGGAGGCACAGATACGCAGTATTTT	CASTPLGVGGTDTQYF
-	TRBD2	TRBV9	TRBJ2-7	TGTGCCAGCGGGGCTAGGGCTAGCGGGATTGCCGAGCAGTACTTC	CASGARASGIAEQYF
-	TRBD1	TRBV12-3/TRBV12-4	TRBJ1-2	TGTGCCAGCAGTTTCGACAGGGCCTCTGGCTACACCTTC	CASSFDRASGYTF
-	TRBD1	TRBV4-3	TRBJ2-6	TGCGCCAGCAGCCAAGGACAGGGCCTGGGTTCTGGGGCCAACGTCCTGACTTTC	CASSQGQGLGSGANVLTF
-	TRBD2	TRBV6-6	TRBJ2-1	TGTGCCAGCAGGACTAGCGACCAGCAGTTCTTC	CASRTSDQQFF
-	-	TRBV3-1/TRBV3-2	TRBJ2-2	TGTGCCAGCAGCCAAGATATCGGGACGATATATGTCGGGGAGCTGTTTTTT	CASSQDIGTIYVGELFF
-	TRBD1	TRBV6-1	TRBJ1-2	TGTGCCAGCAGTCCCCGGACAGGACGGGACTATGGCTACACCTTC	CASSPRTGRDYGYTF
-	-	TRBV7-8	TRBJ2-7	TGTGCCAGCAGCTTGCCCACCGGGAAGTTATCCTACGAGCAGTACTTC	CASSLPTGKLSYEQYF
-	-	TRBV28	TRBJ2-1	TGTGCCAGCAGTGTCGGGACTGAACGGGATGAGCAGTTCTTC	CASSVGTERDEQFF
-	TRBD2	TRBV27	TRBJ2-3	TGTGCCAGCAGTTTATTTGGGACTAGCGGGAGATTTAGCGCAGATACGCAGTATTTT	CASSLFGTSGRFSADTQYF
-	-	TRBV7-8	TRBJ2-2	TGTGCCAGCAGCCCTCGTTTGGCCCTGGGCACCGGGGAGCTGTTTTTT	CASSPRLALGTGELFF
-	-	TRBV7-2	TRBJ1-2	TGTGCCAGCAGCTCTACAGAAAACTATGGCTACACCTTC	CASSSTENYGYTF
once	TRBD2	TRBV7-3	TRBJ2-3	TGTGCCAGCAGCTTGACGGTACTAGCGGTAAGCACAGATACGCAGTATTTT	CASSLTVLAVSTDTQYF
few	-	TRBV7-2	TRBJ2-1	TGTGCCAGCAGCCCAATCAGGGGGGCCTACAATGAGCAGTTCTTC	CASSPIRGAYNEQFF
-	-	TRBV28	TRBJ1-4	TGTGCCAGCAGCTCCGGGACGGTTGAAAAACTGTTTTTT	CASSSGTVEKLFF
once	-	TRBV7-3	TRBJ2-1	TGTGCCAGCAGCTCCTCTGGGGGGGAGCAGTTCTTC	CASSSSGGEQFF
-	-	TRBV7-8	TRBJ2-7	TGTGCCAGCACCTCCTCCTACCATTCAACCTCCTACGAGCAGTACTTC	CASTSSYHSTSYEQYF
-	-	TRBV24-1	TRBJ1-2	TGTGCCACCAGTGATGTTCGAGGCTACACCTTC	CATSDVRGYTF
-	-	TRBV30	TRBJ2-1	TGTGCCTGGAGTGTAGGCAGGGTTCAAGATGAGCAGTTCTTC	CAWSVGRVQDEQFF
-	-	TRBV24-1	TRBJ1-2	TGTGCCACCTCAACTGGGTTCGGTGGCTACACCTTC	CATSTGFGGYTF